Each of the 5 T cell receptor beta chains below was sequenced from the same sample in a study of CD8 T cells in ankylosing spondylitis. From the 5' RACE reads, TCRdb called clonotypes with MiXCR, one entry per CDR3 protein. Here the sample spans 200,000 or so distinct CDR3 sequences, 18% being singletons. Source material: blood, either unsorted or a sorted T cell fraction (not recorded which). Source of these receptors: a male donor under 30 with ankylosing spondylitis or in good health (not recorded which).

This clonotype showed up many times. The rearrangement links TRBV11-3 to TRBJ2-1; D call uncertain. Germline V CDR1 and CDR2: SGHNT, YENEEA. There are 14 residues in the CDR3. The ends were cut back, 2 bases at V and 6 bases at J, with 11 bases in the middle. This chain's CDR3 is CASSLSLWSNEQFF. Here the CDR3 DNA reads TGTGCCAGCAGCTTATCCCTGTGGTCCAATGAGCAGTTCTTC.

This clonotype was found many times. The chain uses TRBV5-1 and TRBJ2-1, with 11 positions matching TRBD2. Germline CDR1 and CDR2: SGHRS and YFSETQ. The CDR3 sequence is 15 residues long. Losses at the gene ends were 4 bases for V and 3 bases for J; bases not matched to a gene: 3. CDR3 residues: CASSPGLADYNEQFF. CDR3 DNA sequence: TGCGCCAGCAGCCCGGGACTAGCGGACTACAATGAGCAGTTCTTC.

The sample holds many counts of this clonotype. This sequence joins TRBV29-1 and TRBJ1-2, with D possibly TRBD1 on 6 matching bases. The CDR3 extends over 13 amino acids. CDR1 and CDR2 (germline): SQVTM, ANQGSEA. The V gene lost 6 bases and the J gene lost 3 bases, with 14 bases spanning the gap. CDR3 region: CSVKWTDHYGYTF. For the CDR3, the DNA is TGCAGCGTCAAATGGACAGATCACTATGGCTACACCTTC. The whole variable domain, filled in from reference TRBV29-1 and TRBJ1-2, reads SAVISQKPSRDICQRGTSLTIQCQVDSQVTMMFWYRQQPGQSLTLIATANQGSEATYESGFVIDKFPISRPNLTFSTLTVSNMSPEDSSIYLCSVKWTDHYGYTFGSGTRLTVV.

This clonotype was found many times. This chain links TRBV24-1 with TRBJ2-7; D perhaps matches TRBD1 (5 bases). The V and J ends lost 5 bases and 0 bases respectively, with 10 bases between them. The CDR3 length is 14 residues. Germline CDR1 KGHDR, CDR2 SFDVKD. The CDR3: CATSGGADSYEQYV. Written as DNA, the CDR3 is TGTGCCACCAGTGGGGGCGCGGACTCCTACGAGCAGTACGTC.

This clonotype occurred many times. The chain employs TRBV5-1 and TRBJ2-2; 9 positions agree with TRBD2. V lost 0 bases, J lost 0 bases, and 15 bases stayed unmatched. There are 21 residues in the CDR3. CDR1 is SGHRS, CDR2 YFSETQ, per germline. DNA for the CDR3: TGCGCCAGCAGCTTGGAAGCCCTCGGACTAGCGACTATCGCGAACACCGGGGAGCTGTTTTTT. As protein: CASSLEALGLATIANTGELFF.